This is a list of T cell receptor beta chains from one sample in a study of T cells in localized non-small cell lung cancer. Assay used: immunoSEQ multiplex PCR; TCRdb lists only in-frame clones, some missing. The sample lists nearly 3,000 clones, roughly 25% seen once, with roughly 15% in the top ten. Sequences were derived from lung tumor tissue, sampled before any cancer treatment. The receptors were gathered from a man aged 40-75 years with stage III lung adenocarcinoma. CDR3s include the opening cysteine and the closing phenylalanine or tryptophan. A D gene is named only where the DNA matches it firmly. Clone size is shown for a subset of rows, as once, few, many or a class of expanded clone.

>TRBV18|few|.|TRBJ2-1
TGTGCCAGCTCACCACCGGGGGGGCCATCCTACAATGAGCAGTTCTTC
CASSPPGGPSYNEQFF
>TRBV6-8|few|.|TRBJ1-6
TGTGCCAGCAGTTACTTAAATAATTCACCCCTCCACTTT
CASSYLNNSPLHF
>TRBV6-8|few|TRBD1|TRBJ1-6
TGTGCCAGCACGGGGCAGGGGGTCAGGCCCCTCCACTTT
CASTGQGVRPLHF
>TRBV14|few|TRBD1|TRBJ2-7
TGTGCCAGCAGCCCAGAGGGACAGGGCTGGGTAGAGCAGTACTTC
CASSPEGQGWVEQYF
>TRBV28|few|.|TRBJ1-2
TGTGCCAGCAGTTTAATTGGGACCAGAGCTTCCACCTTC
CASSLIGTRASTF
>TRBV11-3|medium-sized|TRBD1|TRBJ2-5
TGTGCCAGCAGCCCAGTTGGACAGGGGGGATTGGGGCAAGAGACCCAGTACTTC
CASSPVGQGGLGQETQYF
>TRBV9|medium-sized|.|TRBJ2-7
TGTGCCAGCAGCGTAGGTCCCCAAATAACCTACGAGCAGTACTTC
CASSVGPQITYEQYF
>TRBV10-3|.|TRBD2|TRBJ2-1
TGTGCCATCAGTGAGCCGAGGCGACTAGCGGGCCATTACAATGAGCAGTTCTTC
CAISEPRRLAGHYNEQFF
>TRBV6-8|large|.|TRBJ2-7
TGTGCCAGCAGTTACAAGGGAAACGAGCAGTACTTC
CASSYKGNEQYF
>TRBV19|few|TRBD1|TRBJ1-5
TGTGCCAGTAGTAGGTTCGGACAGGGGGCCCAGCCCCAGCATTTT
CASSRFGQGAQPQHF
>TRBV10-3|.|.|TRBJ2-7
TGTGCCATCAGTGAGGGTCCTCCCGAGCAGTACTTC
CAISEGPPEQYF
>TRBV11-3|few|TRBD1|TRBJ2-3
TGTGCCAGCAGCTTGGGACAGAGCACAGATACGCAGTATTTT
CASSLGQSTDTQYF
>TRBV11-3|.|TRBD1|TRBJ1-5
TGTGCCAGCAGCTTAGGACAGGGGACAGGGAATCAGCCCCAGCATTTT
CASSLGQGTGNQPQHF
>TRBV15|few|.|TRBJ2-3
TGTGCCACCAGCAGTCCTTGGGGTCCGTTTACCTCAGATACGCAGTATTTT
CATSSPWGPFTSDTQYF
>TRBV11-3|.|.|TRBJ1-4
TGTGCCAGCAGCCCAGGCGATTTGGGTGGGAATGAAAAACTGTTTTTT
CASSPGDLGGNEKLFF
>TRBV6-8|.|TRBD2|TRBJ2-2
TGTGCCATCAGTCCTACTAGCGGGGAGCTGAACACCGGGGAGCTGTTTTTT
CAISPTSGELNTGELFF
>TRBV6-8|few|.|TRBJ1-6
TGTGCCAGCAGTTACGGGGGGCGAGCACCCCTCCACTTT
CASSYGGRAPLHF
>TRBV19|.|TRBD2|TRBJ2-2
TGTGCCAGCAGGCGGGGGTCGAGCGACGGGGAGCTGTTTTTT
CASRRGSSDGELFF
>TRBV6-8|.|.|TRBJ2-1
TGTGCCAGCAGTTACTCGATCCCGGGGGCGGGTAATGAGCAGTTCTTC
CASSYSIPGAGNEQFF
>TRBV11-3|medium-sized|TRBD2|TRBJ2-5
TGTGCCAGCAGCTTATCCTCAGCGGGGCAAGAGACCCAGTACTTC
CASSLSSAGQETQYF
>TRBV6-1|.|.|TRBJ2-7
TGTGCCAGCAGTGAAGCCTATGCGGGGCACGAGCAGTACTTC
CASSEAYAGHEQYF
>TRBV11-3|few|.|TRBJ2-7
TGTGCCAGCAGCTTAGACAGCGGCAGCCTTGGGGAGCAGTACTTC
CASSLDSGSLGEQYF
>TRBV18|.|.|TRBJ1-2
TGTGCCAGCTCGTCCCGACAGGCACTTGGCTACACCTTC
CASSSRQALGYTF
>TRBV7-2|medium-sized|.|TRBJ2-7
TGTGCCAGCAGCTTAGGAGGGGTCTACGAGCAGTACTTC
CASSLGGVYEQYF
>TRBV18|.|.|TRBJ1-3
TGTGCCAGCTCAACTCGGGGGCACAGGGTAAACTCTGGAAACACCATATATTTT
CASSTRGHRVNSGNTIYF
>TRBV25-1|.|TRBD1|TRBJ2-5
TGTGCCAGCGGTTTTTGGGACAGGGGGCAAGAGACCCAGTACTTC
CASGFWDRGQETQYF
>TRBV6-8|medium-sized|TRBD2|TRBJ2-2
TGTGCCAGCAGTTACTCTGCGGGGGGTTATAACACCGGGGAGCTGTTTTTT
CASSYSAGGYNTGELFF
>TRBV11-3|.|.|TRBJ2-6
TGTGCCAGCAGCCTTAGGGGATCTGGGGCCAACGTCCTGACTTTC
CASSLRGSGANVLTF
>TRBV6-8|.|.|TRBJ2-6
TGTGCCAGCAGGGACTCCCTCCTGGGGGCCAACGTCCTGACTTTC
CASRDSLLGANVLTF
>TRBV7-2|many|.|TRBJ2-5
TGTGCCAGCAGCTATGGACTCGTAGAGACCCAGTACTTC
CASSYGLVETQYF
>TRBV14|.|TRBD2|TRBJ2-7
TGTGCCAGCAGCTCCCGAACGCGGGGGGCGATATCCTACGAGCAGTACTTC
CASSSRTRGAISYEQYF
>TRBV9|.|.|TRBJ2-7
TGTGCCAGCAGCTCCAGACAGGACTCCTACGAGCAGTACTTC
CASSSRQDSYEQYF
>TRBV19|.|.|TRBJ1-3
TGTGCCAGTAGTACTACAGGAAACTTTGGAAACACCATATATTTT
CASSTTGNFGNTIYF
>TRBV28|.|.|TRBJ1-2
TGTGCCAGCAGTTTGCAGGGCTATGGCTACACCTTC
CASSLQGYGYTF
>TRBV15|.|.|TRBJ2-3
TGTGCCACCAGCAGAAAAAAAACAACCGGGACCCCAGATACGCAGTATTTT
CATSRKKTTGTPDTQYF
>TRBV28|.|.|TRBJ1-1
TGTGCCAGCAGTTTACCCCCAGGAGTGAACACTGAAGCTTTCTTT
CASSLPPGVNTEAFF
>TRBV30|.|.|TRBJ2-7
TGTGCCTGGAGTGTCAGGGACAGGGGTACTAGCGGGGGCTTC
CAWSVRDRGTSGGF
>TRBV6-8|medium-sized|.|TRBJ1-1
TGTGCCAGCAGTTCTGGACTGATGGGGGCCGACACTGAAGCTTTCTTT
CASSSGLMGADTEAFF
>TRBV7-6|.|.|TRBJ2-5
TGTGCCAGCAGCCCGCTGGGGATGTACCAAGAGACCCAGTACTTC
CASSPLGMYQETQYF
>TRBV4-1|.|.|TRBJ2-3
TGCGCCAGCAGCCAAGCCCCGAGCACAGATACGCAGTATTTT
CASSQAPSTDTQYF
>TRBV11-3|few|.|TRBJ1-4
TGTGCCAGCAGCTTGGCCAGACGCGGCTCAGAAAAACTGTTTTTT
CASSLARRGSEKLFF
>TRBV28|.|.|TRBJ1-1
TGTGCCAGCAGGCCATCCAGGACCGCTCGTGAAGCTTTCTTT
CASRPSRTAREAFF
>TRBV11-3|medium-sized|TRBD2|TRBJ2-7
TGTGCCAGCAGCCGTAGCGGGGGGGCGGCCGAGCAGTACTTC
CASSRSGGAAEQYF
>TRBV25-1|.|TRBD1|TRBJ1-5
TGTGCCGAGGGGTTACAGGGGCCATACAATCAGCCCCAGCATTTT
CAEGLQGPYNQPQHF
>TRBV11-3|.|.|TRBJ2-3
TGTGCCAGCAGCCCCACGGGTGGCGGGGATACGCAGTATTTT
CASSPTGGGDTQYF
>TRBV11-3|.|.|TRBJ1-3
TGTGCCAGCAGCCGGGGGGGGTCTGGAAACACCATATATTTT
CASSRGGSGNTIYF
>TRBV18|few|TRBD1|TRBJ1-5
TGTGCCAGCTCACCCGACAGGGGAGGCAATCAGCCCCAGCATTTT
CASSPDRGGNQPQHF
>TRBV28|few|.|TRBJ1-1
TGTGCCAGCAGTCCGCCCCTCAGGATGAACACTGAAGCTTTCTTT
CASSPPLRMNTEAFF
>TRBV15|.|.|TRBJ2-3
TGTGCCACCAGCAGGATCCTGGGGCCTCCTAGCACAGATACGCAGTATTTT
CATSRILGPPSTDTQYF
>TRBV11-3|medium-sized|.|TRBJ2-7
TGTGCCAGCAGCTTGTACGGGGGACCCCGAGAGGAGCAGTACTTC
CASSLYGGPREEQYF
>TRBV5-1|few|.|TRBJ2-2
TGCGCCAGCAGCTTGGGGAAGGCGGGGAAAAACACCGGGGAGCTGTTTTTT
CASSLGKAGKNTGELFF
>TRBV11-3|few|.|TRBJ2-5
TGTGCCAGCAGCTTACGCGGGGGCAGGGAGACCCAGTACTTC
CASSLRGGRETQYF
>TRBV6-1|.|.|TRBJ2-7
TGTGCCAGCAGTGAAGCGCTTCGTGGTAGCGGCTACGAGCAGTACTTC
CASSEALRGSGYEQYF
>TRBV29-1|.|.|TRBJ1-1
TGCAGCGCCTCTGCAGGGCACACTGAAGCTTTCTTT
CSASAGHTEAFF